The source of this TCR beta chain is a study of response to subunit inactivated influenza vaccine. Findings and limits, study-wide: The study's authors posited that every seasonal influenza vaccination enlists few new T cells.

The CDR3 length is 17 residues. Germline lookup yields CDR1 LGHNA and CDR2 YNFKEQ. J lost 10 bases, V lost 0 bases, and 9 bases had no gene match. In regard to this clonotype: No antigen is known for it.

Via MiXCR, TCRdb re-called the RT-PCR reads, giving one row per CDR3 protein. The sample shows 800,000 to 1,000,000 distinct CDR3 sequences, 21% of them seen only once. The clonotype was recovered from a man between 50 and 59 years old who received an inactivated influenza vaccine. Sample: PBMCs from blood, taken roughly 5 days after vaccination. The rearrangement uses TRBV4-2 and TRBJ2-1, with 13 bases identical to TRBD2. The CDR3: CASSQDYLTSGRHEQFF. CDR3 nucleotides: TGTGCCAGCAGCCAAGATTACTTGACTAGCGGGAGGCACGAGCAGTTCTTC.